A single sample gave rise to the 32 T cell receptor beta chains below, sequenced in a study of T cell responses to AZD1222 COVID-19 vaccine. Clones were sequenced by immunoSEQ multiplex PCR, and TCRdb holds only the in-frame ones, with some missing. The sample lists about 120,000 clones, roughly 90% occurring once. The specimen comprised peripheral blood, sampled on day 0 of AZD1222 vaccination. These receptors were taken from an adult in good health.

The chain employs TRBV11-3 and TRBJ2-3; D tentatively reads TRBD1 or TRBD2 (5 bases each). The germline V gene encodes CDR1 SGHNT and CDR2 YENEEA. The CDR3 runs to 14 residues. V was clipped by 5 bases and J by 0 bases, with 9 bases between them. Here the CDR3 DNA reads TGTGCCAGCAGCGGCCGGGACAGCACAGATACGCAGTATTTT. Translated, it gives CASSGRDSTDTQYF.

The chain is built from TRBV5-4 and TRBJ2-7; D perhaps matches TRBD1 (5 bases). V dropped 2 bases and J dropped 4 bases, with 13 bases sitting between them. The germline V gene encodes CDR1 SGHNT and CDR2 YYREEE (reference sequence). The CDR3 runs to 14 residues. CDR3 nucleotide sequence: TGTGCCAGCAGCTTAGTAGGGGCCGAATACGAGCAGTACTTC. Translating it yields CASSLVGAEYEQYF.

The V call is TRBV4-1, the J call TRBJ2-4; 9 nucleotides match TRBD1. Per germline, CDR1 MGHRA and CDR2 YSYEKL. This CDR3 spans 15 amino acids. V lost 3 bases and J lost 4; bases outside the gene matches: 4. The CDR3 DNA reads as TGCGCCAGCAGCCAGGGTGGACAGGGGAAAAACATTCAGTACTTC. Its protein is CASSQGGQGKNIQYF.

V gene TRBV12-3 or TRBV12-4 combines with J gene TRBJ1-2; no clear D. This CDR3 is built from 12 residues. V was shortened by 4 bases and J by 4 bases, with 7 bases between the two germline ends. The CDR3 DNA reads TGTGCCAGCAGTTGGAGCATCTATGGCTACACCTTC. This sequence encodes CASSWSIYGYTF.

V and J are TRBV5-4 and TRBJ1-6; tentative D call: TRBD1 (5 bases). V lost 4 bases and J lost 0, with 17 bases in between. This CDR3 is 18 amino acids long. The germline gives CDR1 SGHNT, CDR2 YYREEE (reference sequence). The CDR3 spells CASSPRGRASSYNSPLHF. The CDR3 DNA follows: TGTGCCAGCAGCCCGAGGGGCAGGGCTAGCTCCTATAATTCACCCCTCCACTTT.

This sequence joins TRBV7-9 and TRBJ2-7, with D uncertain. The CDR3 loop spans 13 amino acids. V was cut by 4 bases and J by 0 bases, with 7 bases left in between. The V gene's germline CDR1 is SEHNR and CDR2 FQNEAQ (reference sequence). CDR3 region: CASSSRASYEQYF. Here the CDR3 DNA reads TGTGCCAGCAGCTCGAGAGCCTCCTACGAGCAGTACTTC.

This clone showed up just once. The chain combines TRBV2 with TRBJ1-5; 10 bases are shared with TRBD1. Germline V gene data show CDR1 as SNHLY and CDR2 as FYNNEI. With V trimmed by 8 bases and J by 0 bases, 4 bases remained unmatched. The CDR3 sequence is 15 residues long. The chain's CDR3 is CASAGTGVSNQPQHF. The DNA for the CDR3 is TGTGCCAGCGCAGGGACAGGGGTTAGCAATCAGCCCCAGCATTTT.

CDR3 protein: CASSRLAGRTDTQYF. The CDR3, as DNA: TGTGCCAGCAGCAGACTAGCGGGGCGCACAGATACGCAGTATTTT. The chain joins TRBV9 to TRBJ2-3; 11 nucleotides line up with TRBD2. V was pared by 4 bases and J by 1 base, with 2 bases of the junction left unmatched. CDR3 length: 15 residues. The germline gives CDR1 SGDLS, CDR2 YYNGEE.

Notes on this clone: One end of the junction does not line up with germline, which may come from a read error. The chain couples TRBV11-1 to TRBJ1-1, with 9 bases identical to TRBD1. Germline CDR1 and CDR2: SGHAT and FQDESV (reference sequence). This CDR3 is built from 15 residues. The CDR3 region is CVSSTAGTGSVEAFF. CDR3 coding DNA: TGTGTCAGCAGCACCGCTGGGACAGGGAGCGTAGAAGCTTTCTTT.

The J gene is TRBJ1-2, the V gene TRBV7-9, with D maybe TRBD1 (5 bases). Trimming took off 5 bases at V and 1 base at J, with 17 bases between the two ends. The germline V gene encodes CDR1 SEHNR and CDR2 FQNEAQ (reference sequence). The CDR3 has 16 amino acids. This chain's CDR3 is CASSPGLNGGNYGYTF. The CDR3 DNA reads TGTGCCAGCAGCCCCGGACTTAACGGGGGTAACTATGGCTACACCTTC.

The V gene is TRBV4-3, the J gene TRBJ2-1; 8 bases are shared with TRBD2. CDR3 size: 16 residues. Trimming took 2 bases from V and 8 from J; bases not matched to a gene: 11. Germline V gene lookup returns CDR1 LGHNA and CDR2 YSLEER. The CDR3 DNA sequence: TGCGCCAGCAGCCAAAATGGCGGAGCGGGGGCGGATGAGCAGTTCTTC. This translates into CASSQNGGAGADEQFF.

This chain links TRBV6-2 or TRBV6-3 with TRBJ1-6; a possible D gene is TRBD1 (6 bases). Germline assignment: CDR1 MNHEY and CDR2 SVGEGT. The CDR3 is 15 residues long. V lost 4 bases and J 7 bases, leaving 14 bases between the germline ends. CDR3 amino acids: CASSLQGSGNSPLHF. In DNA, the CDR3 is TGTGCCAGCAGTTTACAGGGCTCGGGGAATTCACCCCTCCACTTT.

This chain links TRBV11-2 with TRBJ2-3, with 10 bases aligning to TRBD2. The CDR3 totals 16 residues. V dropped 5 bases and J dropped 5; count of bases not matched to a gene: 10. Germline CDR1 reads SGHAT; CDR2 reads FQNNGV. The chain's CDR3 is CASSRRVAGGLDTQYF. For the CDR3, the DNA is TGTGCCAGCAGCCGCAGGGTAGCGGGGGGCCTAGATACGCAGTATTTT.

This clone has more than one count but fewer than ten. The chain links TRBV6-5 to TRBJ1-2; no definite D call. This CDR3 spans 13 amino acids. V dropped 2 bases and J dropped 8 bases, with 12 bases sitting between them. Germline CDR1 MNHEY, CDR2 SVGAGI. The CDR3, as DNA: TGTGCCAGCAGTTACCGATTATCCCGGGGCTACACCTTC. It yields the protein CASSYRLSRGYTF.

This chain uses TRBV9 with TRBJ1-1; D unclear. There are 13 residues in the CDR3. V shed 2 bases and J shed 2 bases, with 7 bases lying between them. Germline lookup yields CDR1 SGDLS and CDR2 YYNGEE. CDR3 sequence (DNA): TGTGCCAGCAGCGTTGCCAGCAACACTGAAGCTTTCTTT. Protein sequence: CASSVASNTEAFF.

This clone was detected once. One end of the junction is discordant with germline, which a read error may explain. The chain uses TRBV5-5 and TRBJ2-7, with D hard to call. CDR3 length: 13 amino acids. Germline assignment: CDR1 SGHKS and CDR2 YYEKEE (reference sequence). CDR3 in DNA: TGTGCCAGCAGCTTGGCTACAGACCCTCGCCGGGACTTC. Its translation is CASSLATDPRRDF.

The chain combines TRBV3-1 (or the pseudogene TRBV3-2) with TRBJ1-4; D unresolved. V was trimmed by 7 bases and J by 8 bases, leaving 11 bases between them. The CDR3 is 12 residues long. Germline V gene lookup returns CDR1 LGHDT and CDR2 YNNKEL (reference sequence). The DNA of the CDR3 is TGTGCCAGCAAATCTGTAGGAGAAAAACTGTTTTTT. It translates to CASKSVGEKLFF.

The rearrangement uses TRBV9 and TRBJ2-1; 7 bases are shared with TRBD1. Germline CDR1 and CDR2: SGDLS and YYNGEE. The ends lost 3 bases at V and 6 bases at J; junction bases unmatched: 9. The CDR3 totals 15 residues. The CDR3 nucleotides are TGTGCCAGCAGCGACACAGGGGCACCCATCAATGAGCAGTTCTTC. Residues: CASSDTGAPINEQFF.

The CDR3, as DNA: TGTGCCACCCAAGGGACACCCAACAATGAGCAGTTCTTC. Amino acid sequence: CATQGTPNNEQFF. V is TRBV24-1 and J is TRBJ2-1; D possibly corresponds to TRBD1 (6 bases). Germline values: CDR1 KGHDR, CDR2 SFDVKD. The V end was cut by 9 bases, the J end by 5 bases, with 13 bases between. The CDR3 spans 13 residues.

The V gene is TRBV7-2, the J gene TRBJ1-1; D uncertain. The germline gives CDR1 SGHTA, CDR2 FQGNSA. This CDR3 contains 12 residues. The germline V and J ends were trimmed by 2 bases and 6 bases, with 7 bases remaining between them. The CDR3 is CASSLYPPEAFF. The CDR3 nucleotides read TGTGCCAGCAGCTTATACCCTCCTGAAGCTTTCTTT.

For this clone: Compared with germline, one end of the junction differs, possibly owing to a read error. This rearrangement joins TRBV19 to TRBJ1-2; D gene unclear. This CDR3 contains 14 residues. CDR1 is LNHDA, CDR2 SQIVND, per germline (reference sequence). The DNA for the CDR3 is TGTGCCAGTAGTGTAGACTGGCAGAACTATGGCTACACCTTC. Its protein product is CASSVDWQNYGYTF.

V usage is TRBV3-1 (or the pseudogene TRBV3-2) and J usage is TRBJ1-1; 7 bases are a match to TRBD1. The CDR3 runs 14 residues. V was clipped by 5 bases and J by 4 bases; unmatched bases: 7. Germline lookup yields CDR1 LGHDT and CDR2 YNNKEL (reference sequence). The CDR3 reads CASSSRQGRTEAFF. The DNA of the CDR3 is TGTGCCAGCAGCTCACGACAGGGACGCACTGAAGCTTTCTTT.

The chain carries TRBV19 and TRBJ2-3; 9 bases map to TRBD2. The germline V gene has CDR1 LNHDA and CDR2 SQIVND (reference sequence). After removal of 3 bases from V and 4 bases from J, the junction contained 5 bases not matched to a gene. CDR3 length: 15 amino acids. CDR3 bases: TGTGCCAGTAGTATTGCAGCGGGGGGACCAGATACGCAGTATTTT. Translated, it gives CASSIAAGGPDTQYF.

The chain links TRBV10-3 to TRBJ1-2; the D gene is possibly TRBD1 (6 bases). This CDR3 comprises 15 residues. With 8 bases removed from V and 6 bases from J, the gap between germline ends came to 22 bases. CDR1 is ENHRY and CDR2 is SYGVKD in the germline V gene. In nucleotides, the CDR3 is TGTGCCATCCGTGGGAGCGGGGGGGCCCCCGATGGCTACACCTTC. Its translation is CAIRGSGGAPDGYTF.

The chain uses TRBV3-1 (or the pseudogene TRBV3-2) and TRBJ1-2; no definite D call. This CDR3 region has 15 residues. Trimming removed 0 bases from V and 4 bases from J, with 12 bases in between. Germline assignment: CDR1 LGHDT and CDR2 YNNKEL (reference sequence). The DNA for the CDR3 is TGTGCCAGCAGCCAAGATCTTATGGGGTTCTATGGCTACACCTTC. Protein product: CASSQDLMGFYGYTF.

CDR3 DNA: TGTGCCAGCAGCCCAAGGAGGGTCGGACTTTCCCAAGAGACCCAGTACTTC. Translation gives CASSPRRVGLSQETQYF. This chain links TRBV2 with TRBJ2-5, with TRBD2 as a possible D gene (6 bases). V lost 6 bases to trimming and J lost 1 base, with 21 bases between them. CDR1 SNHLY and CDR2 FYNNEI come from the germline V gene. The CDR3 covers 17 residues.

V gene TRBV4-3 combines with J gene TRBJ1-4, with 7 nucleotides matching TRBD1. Trimming took 1 base from V and 8 from J; bases not matched to a gene: 7. This CDR3 comprises 15 residues. Germline CDR1 and CDR2: LGHNA and YSLEER. CDR3 in DNA: TGCGCCAGCAGCCAAGTAGGGGGCCAGAACGAAAAACTGTTTTTT. Amino acids: CASSQVGGQNEKLFF.

This clone was seen a handful of times. The chain links TRBV19 to TRBJ2-1; TRBD2 aligns across 7 bases. The CDR3 runs 17 residues. J was trimmed by 4 bases and V by 5 bases; bases with no gene match: 14. Germline CDR1 and CDR2: LNHDA and SQIVND (reference sequence). The CDR3 is CASSVDLPSGVYNEQFF. CDR3 DNA sequence: TGTGCCAGTAGTGTGGACCTCCCGAGCGGGGTGTACAATGAGCAGTTCTTC.

The V call is TRBV7-9, the J call TRBJ1-1; no firm D call. Germline CDR1 SEHNR, CDR2 FQNEAQ (reference sequence). CDR3 size: 15 residues. Trimming stripped 1 base from V and 1 base from J, with 10 bases between. As DNA, the CDR3 is TGTGCCAGCAGCTTAGGCGTCAGCAGGAACACTGAAGCTTTCTTT. Translating gives CASSLGVSRNTEAFF.

The chain employs TRBV15 and TRBJ1-1, with D perhaps TRBD1 (6 bases). V lost 1 base and J lost 0, with 12 bases in between. The CDR3 totals 16 residues. Germline values: CDR1 LNHNV, CDR2 YYDKDF (reference sequence). CDR3: CATSRVGGQLNTEAFF. In DNA form, the CDR3 reads TGTGCCACCAGCAGAGTTGGAGGACAGCTGAACACTGAAGCTTTCTTT.

V gene TRBV19 combines with J gene TRBJ1-2; no clear D gene. Per the germline V gene, CDR1 is LNHDA and CDR2 is SQIVND (reference sequence). V lost 1 base to trimming and J lost 2 bases, with 11 bases between them. This CDR3 contains 15 residues. CDR3 loop: CASSIARPENYGYTF. The DNA of the CDR3 is TGTGCCAGTAGTATAGCCAGGCCAGAGAACTATGGCTACACCTTC.

The chain links TRBV7-2 to TRBJ2-7, with 9 bases that match TRBD1. The CDR3 runs 16 residues. Trimming removed 4 bases from V and 5 bases from J; junction bases left unmatched: 12. Germline V gene lookup returns CDR1 SGHTA and CDR2 FQGNSA. DNA for the CDR3: TGTGCCAGCAGCTCGGTGGTGAACAGGGGGCTCGACGAGCAGTACTTC. It is translated as CASSSVVNRGLDEQYF.